The entry that follows covers one TCR beta chain sequence. Using immunoSEQ multiplex PCR, the repertoire was profiled, and TCRdb retains in-frame clones only, with some absent. The table lists tens of thousands of clones, just under 95% of them singletons, with 0.2% to 0.3% in the top ten. Per the germline V gene, CDR1 is LNHDA and CDR2 is SQIVND (reference sequence). V gave up 4 bases and J gave up 0 bases, with 10 bases separating them. This CDR3 region has 16 residues. This specimen belongs to a study of technical replicates of blood from a few donors. The chain employs TRBV19 and TRBJ2-6; D is unclear. Sequenced sample: T cells isolated from PBMCs. The sequence was obtained from a human donor in good health. This CDR3 is CASSSVDYSGANVLTF. The CDR3 DNA is TGTGCCAGTAGTAGCGTAGATTACTCTGGGGCCAACGTCCTGACTTTC.